Sequencing of this T cell receptor (beta chain) was carried out in a study of blood T cell repertoires in COVID-19. Whole-study context: There were acute and convalescent COVID-19 samples, and they came from the United States, Italy and Spain. The cDNA or gDNA used as material had been derived from T cells, B-cell-depleted T cells, or PBMCs.

This clone was counted only a few times. In the original workflow: Amplification from reference gene primers served as the basis for estimated nucleated cell counts. The method was immunoSEQ multiplex PCR; TCRdb's version includes in-frame clones alone and lacks a portion of them. V and J calls and clone size are as listed in that table; D and trimming were resolved from the DNA. The table records some 21,000 clones, approximately 86% of them present only once. V lost 6 bases, J lost 0 bases, and 3 bases stayed unmatched. CDR1 is SGHAT and CDR2 is FQNNGV in the germline V gene. This CDR3 has 14 residues.

The sample was peripheral blood. This clonotype originated in a human donor with acute or convalescent COVID-19. The donor label of this sample is uncertain. The chain uses TRBV11-2 and TRBJ1-1, with TRBD1 matching 8 bases. CDR3 DNA sequence: TGTGCCAGCAGTCGGACAGGGATGAACACTGAAGCTTTCTTT. Translated, it gives CASSRTGMNTEAFF.